This is a list of T cell receptor beta chains from one sample in a study of cytomegalovirus exposure and HLA in healthy donors. Sequenced by immunoSEQ multiplex PCR; TCRdb stores in-frame clones only, minus some. This sample yields approximately 70,000 clones, of which about 95% are seen a single time; roughly 1% belongs to the top ten. Material for sequencing was PBMCs. The receptors stem from a woman between 18 and 29 years old in good health and CMV-seronegative. Each CDR3 is given with its conserved first and last residue. D genes are given only for firm matches. Rows may omit the clone size; those that give it use once, few, many or a size class.

clone_size	v_call	j_call	d_call	cdr3_aa	cdr3_nt
-	TRBV10-3	TRBJ1-2	TRBD1	CAIRIRGQSGYGYTF	TGTGCCATCAGGATCAGGGGGCAAAGTGGCTATGGCTACACCTTC
once	TRBV9	TRBJ1-5	-	CASSVGGGGQPQHF	TGTGCCAGCAGCGTAGGAGGGGGGGGTCAGCCCCAGCATTTT
once	TRBV27	TRBJ2-1	TRBD2	CASSLSGLAGDYNEQFF	TGTGCCAGCAGTTTATCTGGACTAGCGGGGGACTACAATGAGCAGTTCTTC
-	TRBV27	TRBJ2-3	TRBD2	CASSLGGRGNTDTQYF	TGTGCCAGCAGTTTAGGCGGGAGGGGTAACACAGATACGCAGTATTTT
-	TRBV4-3	TRBJ1-5	-	CASSQDFRVGQPQHF	TGCGCCAGCAGCCAAGATTTCAGGGTTGGGCAGCCCCAGCATTTT
-	TRBV5-4	TRBJ2-3	TRBD2	CASSGGLAEGDTQYF	TGTGCCAGCAGCGGGGGACTAGCGGAAGGAGATACGCAGTATTTT
-	TRBV27	TRBJ1-1	-	CASSLQGLNTEAFF	TGTGCCAGCAGTTTACAGGGGCTGAACACTGAAGCTTTCTTT
-	TRBV5-3	TRBJ2-7	TRBD1	CARSLDRGVGEQYF	TGTGCCAGAAGCTTGGACAGGGGCGTAGGCGAGCAGTACTTC
-	TRBV19	TRBJ2-3	-	CASSIGRTSTSTDTQYF	TGTGCCAGTAGTATAGGTCGGACTTCTACTAGCACAGATACGCAGTATTTT
-	TRBV7-8	TRBJ2-7	-	CASSRASIPAGRPHEQYF	TGTGCCAGCAGCCGAGCCAGTATCCCGGCGGGAAGGCCCCACGAGCAGTACTTC
-	TRBV9	TRBJ2-7	-	CASSVGLGVHEQYF	TGTGCCAGCAGCGTGGGACTGGGGGTCCACGAGCAGTACTTC
-	TRBV5-1	TRBJ2-5	TRBD2	CASSLAGTNQETQYF	TGCGCCAGCAGCCTAGCGGGGACAAACCAAGAGACCCAGTACTTC
few	TRBV4-3	TRBJ2-3	TRBD2	CASSQDWASGADTQYF	TGCGCCAGCAGCCAAGACTGGGCTAGCGGGGCAGATACGCAGTATTTT
-	TRBV13	TRBJ1-2	-	CASSPRGGVYGYTF	TGTGCCAGCAGCCCTCGGGGAGGGGTCTATGGCTACACCTTC
-	TRBV7-9	TRBJ1-2	TRBD1	CASTFGQGSYGYTF	TGTGCCAGCACCTTTGGACAGGGGAGCTATGGCTACACCTTC
once	TRBV11-2	TRBJ2-3	-	CASSLGEDTQYF	TGTGCCAGCAGCTTAGGCGAGGATACGCAGTATTTT
-	TRBV13	TRBJ1-6	-	CASSLKGFSPLHF	TGTGCCAGCAGCTTAAAGGGGTTCTCACCCCTCCACTTT
-	TRBV18	TRBJ1-1	TRBD1	CASWEYDRDRTEAFF	TGTGCCAGCTGGGAATACGACAGGGACCGCACTGAAGCTTTCTTT
-	TRBV7-9	TRBJ2-3	-	CASRYYSGSSTDTQYF	TGTGCCAGCAGATATTATAGCGGATCTAGCACAGATACGCAGTATTTT
-	TRBV5-4	TRBJ2-2	-	CASSLEVAVTGELFF	TGTGCCAGCAGCTTGGAGGTAGCGGTCACCGGGGAGCTGTTTTTT
once	TRBV7-9	TRBJ2-3	TRBD1	CASSNRETGTADTQYF	TGTGCCAGCAGCAATAGAGAGACAGGGACGGCAGATACGCAGTATTTT
-	TRBV9	TRBJ2-1	TRBD2	CASSVEGSGIGNEQFF	TGTGCCAGCAGCGTAGAGGGAAGCGGGATCGGGAATGAGCAGTTCTTC
-	TRBV29-1	TRBJ1-1	-	CSVVGARTEAFF	TGCAGCGTTGTGGGGGCCCGAACTGAAGCTTTCTTT
-	TRBV11-2	TRBJ2-2	TRBD1	CASSFRTGNTGELFF	TGTGCCAGCAGCTTTAGGACAGGGAACACCGGGGAGCTGTTTTTT
few	TRBV6-6	TRBJ2-3	-	CASSYGDSSDTQYF	TGTGCCAGCAGTTACGGCGACTCATCAGATACGCAGTATTTT
-	TRBV11-2	TRBJ1-1	-	CASSLAHLIEAFF	TGTGCCAGCAGCTTAGCCCACTTGATTGAAGCTTTCTTT
-	TRBV11-2	TRBJ1-5	-	CASSLTQGGNQPQHF	TGTGCCAGCAGCTTAACACAGGGAGGCAATCAGCCCCAGCATTTT
-	TRBV20-1	TRBJ2-3	-	CSGGGTDTQYF	TGCAGTGGCGGGGGCACAGATACGCAGTATTTT
once	TRBV6-1	TRBJ1-2	-	CASSEAGHNYGYTF	TGTGCCAGCAGTGAAGCGGGACATAACTATGGCTACACCTTC
-	TRBV4-2	TRBJ2-3	-	CASSQGGSGGTDTQYF	TGTGCCAGCAGCCAAGGTGGTAGCGGTGGCACAGATACGCAGTATTTT
-	TRBV5-1	TRBJ2-3	TRBD1	CASRWTRDRGTDTQYF	TGCGCCAGCAGATGGACGCGGGACAGGGGAACAGATACGCAGTATTTT
-	TRBV30	TRBJ2-1	TRBD2	CAWSVQAGVVNEQFF	TGTGCCTGGAGTGTACAAGCGGGAGTTGTCAATGAGCAGTTCTTC